Each of the 18 T cell receptor beta chains below was sequenced from the same sample in a study of blood T cell repertoires in COVID-19. Clones were read by immunoSEQ multiplex PCR, and TCRdb kept only the in-frame ones, dropping some. The sample records about 180,000 clones, 75% to 90% being singletons. Sequenced material: PBMCs or T cells enriched from blood (not recorded which). The receptor set was obtained from a man in his forties or fifties who had recovered from COVID-19.

The chain uses TRBV30 and TRBJ1-6; D not resolved. Germline values: CDR1 GTSNPN, CDR2 SVGIG (reference sequence). The CDR3 extends over 14 amino acids. V was pared by 2 bases and J by 10 bases, with 15 bases between. The CDR3 DNA sequence: TGTGCCTGGAGTCAGACATTCCGCCCATCACCCCTCCACTTT. Its protein is CAWSQTFRPSPLHF.

This sequence joins TRBV5-1 and TRBJ1-1, with 9 bases fitting TRBD1. The V gene end was trimmed by 4 bases and the J gene end by 4 bases; junction bases not matched to a gene: 5. This CDR3 is built from 14 residues. Per the germline V gene, CDR1 is SGHRS and CDR2 is YFSETQ. DNA for the CDR3: TGCGCCAGCAGCACCGGACAGGGGATCACTGAAGCTTTCTTT. This encodes CASSTGQGITEAFF.

The V gene is TRBV21-1, the J gene TRBJ1-1; the table's D call, TRBD1, was not checked against the DNA. TRBV21-1 is a recognized pseudogene. This CDR3 region has 16 residues. CDR3 DNA: TGTGCCAGCAGCCTTTACTGGACAGAACAGAACACTGAAGCTTTCTTT. Residues: CASSLYWTEQNTEAFF.

The gene calls are TRBV25-1 and TRBJ1-2; 7 bases fit TRBD1. The CDR3 covers 13 residues. The ends lost 5 bases at V and 6 bases at J; junction bases unmatched: 6. CDR1 and CDR2 (germline): MGHDK, SYGVNS. Here the CDR3 reads CASSPTGLHGYTF. DNA of the CDR3: TGTGCCAGCAGTCCGACAGGGCTCCATGGCTACACCTTC.

V is TRBV5-1 and J is TRBJ1-1; no definite D call. This CDR3 spans 16 amino acids. The V end lost 0 bases, the J end lost 0 bases, and 12 bases lay between the germline ends. Germline V gives CDR1 SGHRS, CDR2 YFSETQ. The CDR3 nucleotides read TGCGCCAGCAGCTTGGCCCCGGAGCGAATGAACACTGAAGCTTTCTTT. This gives the protein CASSLAPERMNTEAFF.

The chain recombines TRBV7-3 with TRBJ2-7; TRBD2 matches 7 bases. Trimming cost V 4 bases and J 4 bases; bases outside gene matches: 4. The germline V gene encodes CDR1 SGHTA and CDR2 FQGTGA. The CDR3 length is 13 residues. CDR3 region: CASSSQGGYEQYF. The CDR3 nucleotides are TGTGCCAGCAGCTCCCAGGGAGGGTACGAGCAGTACTTC.

The chain couples TRBV5-1 to TRBJ2-7; tentatively, D is TRBD2 (7 bases). The CDR3 totals 16 residues. Deletions cut 4 bases from V and 4 bases from J, with 21 bases between. Germline V lookup: CDR1 SGHRS, CDR2 YFSETQ. DNA for the CDR3: TGCGCCAGCAGCCCGGAGGTAGGGGGGGACCCATACGAGCAGTACTTC. This gives the protein CASSPEVGGDPYEQYF. Variable domain in full (rest from reference TRBV5-1 and TRBJ2-7): KAGVTQTPRYLIKTRGQQVTLSCSPISGHRSVSWYQQTPGQGLQFLFEYFSETQRNKGNFPGRFSGRQFSNSRSEMNVSTLELGDSALYLCASSPEVGGDPYEQYFGPGTRLTVT.

V is TRBV11-3 and J is TRBJ2-1, with D possibly matching TRBD1 (5 bases). Germline V gives CDR1 SGHNT, CDR2 YENEEA. This CDR3 spans 14 amino acids. Trimming shortened V by 4 bases and J by 5 bases, and 12 bases separated the two germline ends. The DNA for the CDR3 is TGTGCCAGCAGCTCGAGACAGACAGACAATGAGCAGTTCTTC. As protein: CASSSRQTDNEQFF.

The chain links TRBV6-5 to TRBJ1-6; maybe TRBD1 (5 bases). CDR3 length: 15 amino acids. V was trimmed by 6 bases and J by 10 bases, leaving 19 bases between them. Germline-derived CDR1 and CDR2 are MNHEY and SVGAGI. CDR3 amino acids: CASRVTQGSRSPLHF. Written as DNA, the CDR3 is TGTGCCAGCAGAGTTACCCAGGGTTCAAGATCACCCCTCCACTTT.

The rearrangement links TRBV9 to TRBJ2-1, with 9 bases identical to TRBD1. CDR1 SGDLS and CDR2 YYNGEE come from the germline V gene. The ends lost 3 bases at V and 7 bases at J; junction bases unmatched: 11. The length of the CDR3 is 16 residues. As DNA, the CDR3 is TGTGCCAGCAGCGCAACCGGGACAGGGCTGAAAAATGAGCAGTTCTTC. Protein sequence: CASSATGTGLKNEQFF.

The gene calls are TRBV6-4 and TRBJ2-2; D is uncertain. The CDR3 is 14 amino acids. V lost 3 bases and J 5 bases, leaving 10 bases between the germline ends. Germline CDR1 reads MRHNA; CDR2 reads SNTAGT. This chain's CDR3 is CASSDREETGELFF. CDR3 DNA: TGTGCCAGCAGTGATCGAGAGGAGACCGGGGAGCTGTTTTTT.

The chain carries TRBV19 and TRBJ1-6; TRBD1 matches 9 bases. The V gene's germline CDR1 is LNHDA and CDR2 SQIVND (reference sequence). The CDR3 extends over 16 amino acids. V shed 3 bases, J shed 7 bases, and the junction held 7 bases outside the gene matches. CDR3 bases: TGTGCCAGTAGTATCCTACAGGGGGCGGCCAATTCACCCCTCCACTTT. It translates to CASSILQGAANSPLHF. Complete variable domain (other parts from reference TRBV19 and TRBJ1-6): DGGITQSPKYLFRKEGQNVTLSCEQNLNHDAMYWYRQDPGQGLRLIYYSQIVNDFQKGDIAEGYSVSREKKESFPLTVTSAQKNPTAFYLCASSILQGAANSPLHFGNGTRLTVT.

The V and J genes are TRBV4-2 and TRBJ2-5; 11 bases align to TRBD2. Germline assignment: CDR1 LGHNA and CDR2 YNFKEQ. The CDR3 sequence is 17 residues long. V shed 0 bases and J 5 bases; nucleotides not matched to a gene: 8. The CDR3 is CASSQEATSGRWETQYF. DNA of the CDR3: TGTGCCAGCAGCCAAGAAGCCACTAGCGGGAGATGGGAGACCCAGTACTTC.

The rearrangement uses TRBV19 and TRBJ2-7; TRBD2 matches 14 bases. Looked up from germline, CDR1 is LNHDA and CDR2 is SQIVND (reference sequence). The CDR3 length is 17 residues. Losses at the gene ends were 5 bases for V and 3 bases for J; bases not matched to a gene: 9. DNA for the CDR3: TGTGCCAGTAGTTTAGGGACTAGCGGGAGAAGGGACTACGAGCAGTACTTC. The encoded protein is CASSLGTSGRRDYEQYF. The full variable domain, rest sourced from reference TRBV19 and TRBJ2-7, is DGGITQSPKYLFRKEGQNVTLSCEQNLNHDAMYWYRQDPGQGLRLIYYSQIVNDFQKGDIAEGYSVSREKKESFPLTVTSAQKNPTAFYLCASSLGTSGRRDYEQYFGPGTRLTVT.

The J gene is TRBJ2-7, the V gene TRBV27, with 11 bases fitting TRBD2. Per the germline V gene, CDR1 is MNHEY and CDR2 is SMNVEV (reference sequence). The V and J ends lost 6 bases and 1 base, in that order; junction bases with no gene match: 2. The CDR3 totals 14 residues. In nucleotides, the CDR3 is TGTGCCAGCAGCGGGACTAGCGGTTCCTACGAGCAGTACTTC. This codes for CASSGTSGSYEQYF.

The J gene is TRBJ1-2, the V gene TRBV24-1, with a weak D call TRBD1 (6 bases). The CDR3 runs to 13 residues. Germline lookup yields CDR1 KGHDR and CDR2 SFDVKD. V gave up 6 bases and J gave up 2 bases, with 9 bases separating them. DNA for the CDR3: TGTGCCACCAGTAGAGACAGGAACTATGGCTACACCTTC. This sequence encodes CATSRDRNYGYTF.

The chain has TRBV30 and TRBJ2-7; no clear D gene. This CDR3 contains 12 residues. Trimming took 0 bases from V and 3 from J, leaving 6 bases between them. Germline assignment: CDR1 GTSNPN and CDR2 SVGIG (reference sequence). The CDR3 spells CAWSVTSYEQYF. CDR3 bases: TGTGCCTGGAGTGTAACGAGCTACGAGCAGTACTTC.

This rearrangement joins TRBV5-4 to TRBJ2-3, with TRBD1 identical over 10 bases. CDR1 and CDR2 from the germline V gene are SGHNT and YYREEE (reference sequence). The V gene end was trimmed by 3 bases and the J gene end by 5 bases; junction bases not matched to a gene: 12. CDR3 length equals 17 residues. The CDR3 here is CASSSSGQGSVGDTQYF. CDR3 bases: TGTGCCAGCAGCTCCTCGGGACAGGGGAGTGTAGGAGATACGCAGTATTTT.